Presented here are 23 T cell receptor beta chains from one specimen sequenced in a study of OX40 agonist ivuxolimab in advanced cancers. Repertoires were generated with immunoSEQ multiplex PCR, while TCRdb's copy carries only in-frame clones and drops some. The sample includes roughly 44,000 clones, about 89% of them seen just once. The source material was CD4+ or CD8+ T cells sorted from blood, sampled in a trial of the OX40 agonist ivuxolimab. These receptors were collected from an adult with an advanced solid tumor such as melanoma, head and neck, liver or kidney cancer.

V and J are TRBV6-4 and TRBJ2-2, with D uncertain. The V gene lost 5 bases and the J gene lost 4 bases, with 5 bases spanning the gap. Germline CDR1 is MRHNA and CDR2 is SNTAGT. CDR3 size: 12 residues. CDR3 nucleotides: TGTGCCAGCAGTCCCCCCACCGGGGAGCTGTTTTTT. This sequence encodes CASSPPTGELFF.

Here the CDR3 reads CASSTHRVPTGELFF. As DNA, the CDR3 is TGTGCCAGCAGCACCCACAGGGTTCCGACCGGGGAGCTGTTTTTT. J is TRBJ2-2 and V is TRBV7-7; D may be TRBD1 (6 bases). The CDR3 runs to 15 residues. V lost 5 bases and J lost 5, with 15 bases in between. The V gene's germline CDR1 is SSHAT and CDR2 FNYEAQ (reference sequence).

The J gene is TRBJ2-1, the V gene TRBV14; D is possibly TRBD1 or TRBD2 (6 bases each). The length of the CDR3 is 16 residues. The V and J ends lost 1 base and 6 bases respectively, with 16 bases between them. CDR1 SGHDN and CDR2 FVKESK come from the germline V gene. The CDR3 DNA reads as TGTGCCAGCAGCCAAGCCGCTTGGGGGGCCCCCAATGAGCAGTTCTTC. Translating it yields CASSQAAWGAPNEQFF.

The CDR3: CASSTGASYEQYF. CDR3 sequence (DNA): TGTGCCAGCTCGACAGGGGCGAGCTACGAGCAGTACTTC. V usage is TRBV18 and J usage is TRBJ2-7; 8 nucleotides match TRBD1. Germline V CDR1 and CDR2: KGHSH, LQKENI. Germline trimming cut 6 bases from V and 3 bases from J; bases unmatched to any gene: 4. The CDR3 is 13 amino acids.

The rearrangement joins TRBV6-5 to TRBJ1-5; 10 bases agree with TRBD1. The CDR3 extends over 13 amino acids. The germline V gene encodes CDR1 MNHEY and CDR2 SVGAGI. Germline trimming cut 11 bases from V and 6 bases from J; bases unmatched to any gene: 7. CDR3 residues: CAGQGEEGQPQHF. CDR3 nucleotide sequence: TGTGCCGGACAGGGGGAGGAGGGTCAGCCCCAGCATTTT.

Only one count was recorded for this clone. The chain employs TRBV7-2 and TRBJ2-3; D ambiguous. The length of the CDR3 is 11 residues. Between the trimmed V and J ends, which lost 7 bases and 6 bases, there was a span of 8 bases. From germline, CDR1 is SGHTA and CDR2 FQGNSA. This chain's CDR3 is CASMKLDTQYF. The DNA for the CDR3 is TGTGCCAGCATGAAGCTCGATACGCAGTATTTT.

The CDR3 DNA is TGTGCCAGCAGCTTAGCGTGGGGGCAGTTCTTC. It is translated as CASSLAWGQFF. The chain combines TRBV11-2 with TRBJ2-1; D gene unclear. V lost 1 base, J lost 12 bases, and 7 bases lay in between. The germline CDR1 and CDR2 sequences are SGHAT and FQNNGV. The CDR3 extends over 11 amino acids.

The table lists this clone with a few counts. The chain is built from TRBV7-9 and TRBJ1-1; the D gene is possibly TRBD1 (6 bases). CDR1 is SEHNR and CDR2 is FQNEAQ in the germline V gene (reference sequence). This CDR3 has 12 amino acids. V was clipped by 3 bases and J by 7 bases, with 9 bases between them. For the CDR3, the DNA is TGTGCCAGCAGCTTCAGGACAGTTGAAGCTTTCTTT. Protein sequence: CASSFRTVEAFF.

This clone was picked up one time. This chain joins TRBV4-2 and TRBJ2-2; possibly TRBD1 for D (5 bases). V lost 0 bases, J lost 6 bases, and 14 bases lay in between. Per germline, CDR1 LGHNA and CDR2 YNFKEQ. The CDR3 is 16 amino acids. The chain's CDR3 is CASSQELVWGAGELFF. The DNA for the CDR3 is TGTGCCAGCAGCCAAGAGTTGGTATGGGGCGCCGGGGAGCTGTTTTTT.

This clone was seen only once. The CDR3 nucleotides are TGTGCCAGCAGTTACTCTCTGGGAAACACCATATATTTT. Translation: CASSYSLGNTIYF. The chain has TRBV6-5 and TRBJ1-3; D remains unclear. The CDR3 length is 13 residues. CDR1 is MNHEY, CDR2 SVGAGI, per germline. The V and J ends lost 0 bases and 4 bases respectively, with 4 bases between them.

For this clone: Relative to the germline gene, one junction end is altered; a read error may explain this. The V gene is TRBV2, the J gene TRBJ2-5; D might be TRBD1 (6 bases). In germline, CDR1 is SNHLY, CDR2 FYNNEI. This CDR3 spans 15 amino acids. The CDR3 nucleotides read TGTGCCAGCAGTGAAGCAGGGGACACCCAAGAGGCCCAGTACTTC. Its translation: CASSEAGDTQEAQYF.

The rearrangement joins TRBV7-9 to TRBJ2-5, with D perhaps being TRBD1 or TRBD2 (5 bases each). V was clipped by 5 bases and J by 2 bases, with 15 bases between them. Germline V gene lookup returns CDR1 SEHNR and CDR2 FQNEAQ (reference sequence). The CDR3 covers 15 residues. In nucleotides, the CDR3 is TGTGCCAGCAGCACCCCGGTGGGGGTACAAGAGACCCAGTACTTC. Protein product: CASSTPVGVQETQYF. Full variable domain (missing parts from reference TRBV7-9 and TRBJ2-5): DTGVSQNPRHKITKRGQNVTFRCDPISEHNRLYWYRQTLGQGPEFLTYFQNEAQLEKSRLLSDRFSAERPKGSFSTLEIQRTEQGDSAMYLCASSTPVGVQETQYFGPGTRLLVL.

The CDR3 sequence is CASSLYGQGMTGELFF. CDR3 bases: TGTGCCAGCAGCTTGTATGGGCAGGGGATGACCGGGGAGCTGTTTTTT. The rearrangement links TRBV5-6 to TRBJ2-2; a possible D gene is TRBD1 (6 bases). The CDR3 runs to 16 residues. The germline CDR1 and CDR2 sequences are SGHDT and YYEEEE. Trimming pared 1 base from V and 5 bases from J, leaving 15 bases between.

The chain has TRBV13 and TRBJ2-2, with D maybe TRBD1 (5 bases). This CDR3 contains 13 residues. Germline V gives CDR1 PRHDT, CDR2 FYEKMQ (reference sequence). V was trimmed by 7 bases and J by 6 bases, leaving 12 bases between them. The CDR3 DNA follows: TGTGCCAGCAAGTTTAGGGGCCCCGGGGAGCTGTTTTTT. Protein: CASKFRGPGELFF. Filled out from reference TRBV13 and TRBJ2-2, the complete variable domain reads AAGVIQSPRHLIKEKRETATLKCYPIPRHDTVYWYQQGPGQDPQFLISFYEKMQSDKGSIPDRFSAQQFSDYHSELNMSSLELGDSALYFCASKFRGPGELFFGEGSRLTVL.

The chain combines TRBV7-9 with TRBJ2-7; D unresolved. Germline-derived CDR1 and CDR2 are SEHNR and FQNEAQ (reference sequence). Trimming left V 0 bases short and J 2 bases short, with 2 bases between. The CDR3 loop spans 12 amino acids. The CDR3 reads CASSLATYEQYF. Here the CDR3 DNA reads TGTGCCAGCAGCTTAGCGACCTACGAGCAGTACTTC.

The rearrangement joins TRBV2 to TRBJ1-5; D ambiguous. This CDR3 has 14 residues. The V and J ends lost 4 bases and 5 bases respectively, with 12 bases between them. In germline, CDR1 is SNHLY, CDR2 FYNNEI. CDR3 region: CASSGRWEYQPQHF. In nucleotides, the CDR3 is TGTGCCAGCAGTGGTCGGTGGGAATATCAGCCCCAGCATTTT.

This clone was seen a single time. The rearrangement links TRBV9 to TRBJ2-1; 9 nucleotides line up with TRBD1. CDR1 is SGDLS and CDR2 is YYNGEE in the germline V gene. This CDR3 has 15 residues. Germline trimming cut 0 bases from V and 5 bases from J; bases unmatched to any gene: 3. CDR3 region: CASSVEGTGNNEQFF. The CDR3 nucleotides read TGTGCCAGCAGCGTAGAGGGGACAGGGAACAATGAGCAGTTCTTC.

This clone has only one observation. The V and J genes are TRBV15 and TRBJ2-3, with 16 bases matching TRBD2. The length of the CDR3 is 20 residues. V lost 4 bases to trimming and J lost 0 bases; unmatched junction nucleotides: 10. The V gene's germline CDR1 is LNHNV and CDR2 YYDKDF (reference sequence). The CDR3 loop is CATSTPPGTSGGVSTDTQYF. The CDR3 bases are TGTGCCACCAGCACACCGCCGGGGACTAGCGGGGGGGTAAGCACAGATACGCAGTATTTT. Variable domain in full (rest from reference TRBV15 and TRBJ2-3): DAMVIQNPRYQVTQFGKPVTLSCSQTLNHNVMYWYQQKSSQAPKLLFHYYDKDFNNEADTPDNFQSRRPNTSFCFLDIRSPGLGDTAMYLCATSTPPGTSGGVSTDTQYFGPGTRLTVL.

This clone is labeled large. The chain employs TRBV28 and TRBJ1-5; D call uncertain. This CDR3 region has 11 residues. V lost 6 bases and J 9 bases, leaving 9 bases between the germline ends. In germline, CDR1 is MDHEN, CDR2 SYDVKM. The CDR3 spells CASSLMGPQHF. CDR3 sequence (DNA): TGTGCCAGCAGCCTTATGGGGCCCCAGCATTTT.

The chain links TRBV6-5 to TRBJ1-3; D is ambiguous. This CDR3 is 12 amino acids long. V was cut by 4 bases and J by 4 bases, with 5 bases left in between. Germline assignment: CDR1 MNHEY and CDR2 SVGAGI. The CDR3 sequence is CASSSGGNTIYF. The CDR3 DNA sequence: TGTGCCAGCAGTTCGGGGGGAAACACCATATATTTT.

The rearrangement joins TRBV27 to TRBJ2-5, with 15 bases aligning to TRBD2. The CDR3 contains 17 residues. Losses at the gene ends were 5 bases for V and 5 bases for J; bases not matched to a gene: 9. Looked up from germline, CDR1 is MNHEY and CDR2 is SMNVEV (reference sequence). CDR3: CASSLGTSGGSWETQYF. The CDR3 bases are TGTGCCAGCAGTCTAGGGACTAGCGGGGGGAGTTGGGAGACCCAGTACTTC.

This clone has a handful of counts. The rearrangement uses TRBV29-1 and TRBJ1-2, with D unresolved. CDR1 is SQVTM, CDR2 ANQGSEA, per germline. V was shortened by 3 bases and J by 3 bases, with 14 bases between the two germline ends. The CDR3 extends over 14 amino acids. The DNA for the CDR3 is TGCAGCGTTGAGCATCCGGGGAGGGACTATGGCTACACCTTC. Amino acid sequence: CSVEHPGRDYGYTF.

V and J are TRBV9 and TRBJ2-3; no clear D. CDR3 length equals 15 residues. Trimming removed 0 bases at V and 3 bases at J, with 11 bases between. CDR1 is SGDLS and CDR2 is YYNGEE in the germline V gene. CDR3 sequence: CASSVVGQVTDTQYF. DNA for the CDR3: TGTGCCAGCAGCGTAGTAGGCCAGGTGACAGATACGCAGTATTTT.